Shown below are 18 T cell receptor beta chains from a single sample sequenced in a study of OX40 agonist ivuxolimab in advanced cancers. To prepare the library, the immunoSEQ multiplex PCR assay was applied. Not all clones reach the TCRdb copy of this immuneACCESS table, which keeps in-frame sequences only. Checked studies attribute under half of the gap to unresolved V genes and leave the rest unexplained. Recorded for this sample are around 91,000 clones; about 91% of them occurred a single time. The top ten hold under 0.25% of the sample. The source material was CD4+ or CD8+ T cells sorted from blood, sampled in a trial of the OX40 agonist ivuxolimab. These receptors all stem from an adult with an advanced solid tumor such as melanoma, head and neck, liver or kidney cancer.

This chain connects TRBV18 to TRBJ2-7; TRBD2 aligns across 7 bases. The trim removed 3 bases at V and 4 bases at J, leaving 6 bases unmatched. The CDR3 totals 14 residues. The germline V gene encodes CDR1 KGHSH and CDR2 LQKENI. CDR3 DNA sequence: TGTGCCAGCTCACCGGGAGGGCCACCTTACGAGCAGTACTTC. The encoded protein is CASSPGGPPYEQYF.

The chain combines TRBV2 with TRBJ2-7; D is unresolved. V was shortened by 7 bases and J by 2 bases, with 18 bases between the two germline ends. Germline CDR1 SNHLY, CDR2 FYNNEI. The length of the CDR3 is 15 residues. The CDR3, as DNA: TGTGCCAGCATCACCACAACGTTCAGCCCCTACGAGCAGTACGTC. This sequence encodes CASITTTFSPYEQYV.

The J gene is TRBJ1-5, the V gene TRBV6-5; a possible D gene is TRBD1 (6 bases). This CDR3 has 15 residues. Germline loops: CDR1 MNHEY, CDR2 SVGAGI. V was shortened by 5 bases and J by 5 bases, with 16 bases between the two germline ends. This CDR3 is CASSMNRDRYQPQHF. The DNA for the CDR3 is TGTGCCAGCAGTATGAACAGGGACCGATATCAGCCCCAGCATTTT.

CDR3 sequence reads: CATSRDDRRYGEQYF. CDR3 in DNA: TGTGCCACCAGCAGAGATGACCGACGGTACGGGGAGCAGTACTTC. The rearrangement joins TRBV15 to TRBJ2-7; no clear D gene. With 0 bases removed from V and 7 bases from J, the gap between germline ends came to 16 bases. The CDR3 length is 15 residues. Per germline, CDR1 LNHNV and CDR2 YYDKDF (reference sequence).

The chain has TRBV19 and TRBJ1-2, with D uncertain. Per germline, CDR1 LNHDA and CDR2 SQIVND (reference sequence). Trimming took 4 bases from V and 0 from J, leaving 6 bases between them. The CDR3 loop spans 13 amino acids. DNA for the CDR3: TGTGCCAGTAGTAGCACAGCTAACTATGGCTACACCTTC. Translating it yields CASSSTANYGYTF.

The chain employs TRBV18 and TRBJ1-4, with 7 bases that match TRBD1. The germline gives CDR1 KGHSH, CDR2 LQKENI. This CDR3 is built from 15 residues. V lost 4 bases and J lost 5; bases outside the gene matches: 7. The chain's CDR3 is CASSRGQGGNEKLFF. CDR3 in DNA: TGTGCCAGCTCACGAGGGCAAGGGGGCAATGAAAAACTGTTTTTT.

The chain has TRBV2 and TRBJ2-3; D may be TRBD1 (5 bases). The CDR3 has 14 residues. Germline V gene data show CDR1 as SNHLY and CDR2 as FYNNEI. V was cut by 6 bases and J by 0 bases, with 10 bases left in between. CDR3 loop: CASRSQGSTDTQYF. CDR3 nucleotides: TGTGCCAGCAGAAGTCAGGGAAGCACAGATACGCAGTATTTT. The variable domain in full, with the rest retrieved from reference TRBV2 and TRBJ2-3, is EPEVTQTPSHQVTQMGQEVILRCVPISNHLYFYWYRQILGQKVEFLVSFYNNEISEKSEIFDDQFSVERPDGSNFTLKIRSTKLEDSAMYFCASRSQGSTDTQYFGPGTRLTVL.

The V gene is TRBV7-9, the J gene TRBJ1-2, with 8 positions matching TRBD1. This CDR3 has 13 amino acids. V lost 5 bases to trimming and J lost 7 bases; unmatched junction nucleotides: 6. Germline V CDR1 and CDR2: SEHNR, FQNEAQ (reference sequence). The DNA for the CDR3 is TGTGCCAGCAGCCCGACAGGGGTGGCTGGCTACACCTTC. As protein: CASSPTGVAGYTF.

The CDR3 DNA follows: TGTGCCATCAGTGAGTCACTTACTCAGCCCCAGCATTTT. It specifies CAISESLTQPQHF. The chain joins TRBV10-3 to TRBJ1-5; D is unresolved. V was shortened by 0 bases and J by 6 bases, with 6 bases between the two germline ends. The CDR3 loop spans 13 amino acids. The germline gives CDR1 ENHRY, CDR2 SYGVKD.

The chain joins TRBV23-1 to TRBJ1-5; D possibly corresponds to TRBD1 (5 bases). TRBV23-1 is recorded as an ORF, its role being uncertain. Trimming shortened V by 6 bases and J by 6 bases, and 18 bases separated the two germline ends. The CDR3 consists of 15 residues. The CDR3 is CASSPEAGGSQPQHF. In nucleotides, the CDR3 is TGCGCCAGCAGCCCGGAAGCCGGGGGGAGTCAGCCCCAGCATTTT.

The CDR3 loop reads CASSLTTTSYGYTF. Here the CDR3 DNA reads TGTGCCAGCAGCTTAACCACGACATCCTACGGCTACACCTTC. V and J are TRBV7-9 and TRBJ1-2; no clear D. This CDR3 has 14 amino acids. Trimming took off 2 bases at V and 8 bases at J, with 15 bases between the two ends. Germline CDR1 SEHNR, CDR2 FQNEAQ (reference sequence).

V and J are TRBV5-4 and TRBJ2-7; 10 bases fit TRBD1. Germline CDR1 and CDR2: SGHNT and YYREEE (reference sequence). V lost 4 bases to trimming and J lost 2 bases; unmatched junction nucleotides: 6. This CDR3 has 15 residues. CDR3 bases: TGTGCCAGCAGCCTGGGACAGGGGCTAACCTACGAGCAGTACTTC. This encodes CASSLGQGLTYEQYF. The full variable domain, its missing parts supplied by reference TRBV5-4 and TRBJ2-7, is ETGVTQSPTHLIKTRGQQVTLRCSSQSGHNTVSWYQQALGQGPQFIFQYYREEENGRGNFPPRFSGLQFPNYSSELNVNALELDDSALYLCASSLGQGLTYEQYFGPGTRLTVT.

This clone appeared once. CDR3 nucleotide sequence: TGTGCCGCTGGAAGGCCGGGCAGGGAGACCCAGTACTTC. Protein product: CAAGRPGRETQYF. The chain is built from TRBV19 and TRBJ2-5; D gene uncertain. Trimming cost V 11 bases and J 5 bases, with 18 bases left between them. This CDR3 spans 13 amino acids. Germline V lookup: CDR1 LNHDA, CDR2 SQIVND (reference sequence).

This chain uses TRBV11-2 with TRBJ2-7, with D unclear. CDR1 and CDR2 from the germline V gene are SGHAT and FQNNGV. The CDR3 covers 11 residues. The V gene lost 5 bases and the J gene lost 3 bases, with 5 bases spanning the gap. The CDR3 loop reads CASSPNYEQYF. CDR3 sequence (DNA): TGTGCCAGCAGCCCCAACTACGAGCAGTACTTC.

The chain recombines TRBV19 with TRBJ2-5, with D perhaps TRBD2 (5 bases). The V end was cut by 8 bases, the J end by 2 bases, with 15 bases between. CDR1 and CDR2 (germline): LNHDA, SQIVND (reference sequence). The CDR3 length is 14 residues. For the CDR3, the DNA is TGTGCCAGTTCGAAGCGGATCCATCAAGAGACCCAGTACTTC. This translates into CASSKRIHQETQYF.

The chain is built from TRBV6-5 and TRBJ1-5; the D gene is possibly TRBD1 (5 bases). The CDR3 loop spans 13 amino acids. CDR1 is MNHEY and CDR2 is SVGAGI in the germline V gene. Trimming removed 2 bases at V and 7 bases at J, with 9 bases between. The CDR3 nucleotides are TGTGCCAGCAGTTACAGGGGTGGGCAGCCCCAGCATTTT. Protein product: CASSYRGGQPQHF.

The chain links TRBV29-1 to TRBJ1-2; no reliable D call. This CDR3 spans 13 amino acids. Trimming pared 3 bases from V and 2 bases from J, leaving 10 bases between. Germline-derived CDR1 and CDR2 are SQVTM and ANQGSEA. The CDR3 DNA sequence: TGCAGCGTTGAGAGGGAAAGAAACTATGGCTACACCTTC. It yields the protein CSVERERNYGYTF.

The chain carries TRBV6-5 and TRBJ1-3; tentative D call: TRBD1 (6 bases). The germline V gene encodes CDR1 MNHEY and CDR2 SVGAGI. V lost 5 bases, J lost 0 bases, and 8 bases lay in between. The CDR3 spans 14 residues. The CDR3 DNA reads TGTGCCAGCAGTAGACAGGACTCTGGAAACACCATATATTTT. Translation gives CASSRQDSGNTIYF.